The T cell receptor (beta chain) under discussion was sequenced for a study of blood T cell repertoires in COVID-19. Libraries were prepared by immunoSEQ multiplex PCR; TCRdb keeps only in-frame clonotypes and omits some of them. Of approximately 180,000 clones listed, more than 70% are singletons. Germline CDR1 and CDR2: LNHDA and SQIVND (reference sequence). The CDR3 sequence is 13 residues long. V trimming: 8 bases; J trimming: 10 bases; junction bases outside the gene matches: 13. The clonotype originates from a middle-aged man with active or convalescent COVID-19. This sequence joins TRBV19 and TRBJ1-2, with 7 bases lining up with TRBD1. Input material: peripheral blood. CDR3 sequence: CASAPGGQADYTF. The CDR3 DNA follows: TGTGCCAGTGCGCCCGGTGGACAGGCGGACTACACCTTC.